These T cell receptor beta chains were read from a single sample in a study of human T cells and chemical hapten exposure. Each CDR3 protein is one row after TCRdb ran MiXCR on the RACE reads. The table shows 300,000 to 400,000 distinct CDR3 sequences, with 5.5% to 8% occurring only once. The source was whole blood, collected in connection with sensitization to the hapten diphenylcyclopropenone (DPC). The receptors were gathered from a woman between 18 and 30 years old with alopecia areata. Some clones in this sample may be carry-over from other donors' samples. The CDR3 runs from the conserved cysteine through the conserved F or W. The order of the fields is V gene, clone size, D gene, J gene, CDR3 protein, CDR3 DNA. The D gene is left open where the match is weak. Not all rows give a size; the values are once, few, many and, for expanded clones, a class.

TRBV29-1	many	-	TRBJ2-1	CSVESGPSYNEQFF	TGCAGCGTTGAATCAGGGCCCTCCTACAATGAGCAGTTCTTC
TRBV27	-	-	TRBJ2-1	CASSRPGHDDNEQFF	TGTGCCAGCAGTCGGCCGGGGCACGATGACAATGAGCAGTTCTTC
TRBV20-1	few	-	TRBJ1-6	CSASAGHSYNSPLHF	TGCAGTGCGTCCGCAGGGCACTCCTATAATTCACCCCTCCACTTT
TRBV11-2	-	TRBD2	TRBJ2-2	CASSLAGQGNSGELFF	TGTGCCAGCAGTCTAGCGGGCCAGGGGAATAGCGGGGAGCTGTTTTTT
TRBV12-3/TRBV12-4	-	TRBD1	TRBJ1-5	CASRASDRGRGQPQHF	TGTGCCAGCAGGGCCTCAGACAGGGGGCGAGGCCAGCCCCAGCATTTT
TRBV4-2	few	-	TRBJ2-1	CASSQERGPGGYEQFF	TGTGCCAGCAGCCAAGAAAGAGGGCCAGGCGGGTATGAGCAGTTCTTC
TRBV7-2	many	-	TRBJ2-1	CASSPNGGVIYNEQFF	TGTGCCAGCAGCCCAAATGGGGGTGTAATCTACAATGAGCAGTTCTTC
TRBV29-1	-	-	TRBJ1-2	CSVVIRDPPNYGYTF	TGCAGCGTTGTGATCCGGGACCCGCCTAACTATGGCTACACCTTC
TRBV6-1	few	TRBD2	TRBJ2-1	CASSEELAGFFFF	TGTGCCAGCAGTGAAGAACTAGCGGGGTTCTTCTTCTTC
TRBV12-5	few	-	TRBJ1-1	CASGPGRGKDEAFF	TGTGCTAGTGGTCCAGGACGAGGGAAGGATGAAGCTTTCTTT
TRBV9	few	TRBD1	TRBJ2-3	CASSAAGTGAHSTDTQYF	TGTGCCAGCAGCGCCGCCGGGACAGGGGCCCATAGCACAGATACGCAGTATTTT
TRBV2	-	-	TRBJ2-3	CASSPWSTDTQYF	TGTGCCAGCAGTCCCTGGAGCACAGATACGCAGTATTTT
TRBV7-9	-	-	TRBJ1-6	CASSSNKGSYNSPLHF	TGTGCCAGCAGCAGTAATAAGGGCTCCTATAATTCACCCCTCCACTTT
TRBV3-1	-	-	TRBJ1-1	CASSTDKNTEAFF	TGTGCCAGCAGTACAGACAAGAACACTGAAGCTTTCTTT
TRBV6-5	many	-	TRBJ2-3	CASSYSETDTDTQYF	TGTGCCAGCAGTTACTCGGAGACTGACACAGATACGCAGTATTTT
TRBV13	-	-	TRBJ1-4	CASSLAGNGEKLFF	TGTGCCAGCAGCTTAGCAGGGAATGGTGAAAAACTGTTTTTT